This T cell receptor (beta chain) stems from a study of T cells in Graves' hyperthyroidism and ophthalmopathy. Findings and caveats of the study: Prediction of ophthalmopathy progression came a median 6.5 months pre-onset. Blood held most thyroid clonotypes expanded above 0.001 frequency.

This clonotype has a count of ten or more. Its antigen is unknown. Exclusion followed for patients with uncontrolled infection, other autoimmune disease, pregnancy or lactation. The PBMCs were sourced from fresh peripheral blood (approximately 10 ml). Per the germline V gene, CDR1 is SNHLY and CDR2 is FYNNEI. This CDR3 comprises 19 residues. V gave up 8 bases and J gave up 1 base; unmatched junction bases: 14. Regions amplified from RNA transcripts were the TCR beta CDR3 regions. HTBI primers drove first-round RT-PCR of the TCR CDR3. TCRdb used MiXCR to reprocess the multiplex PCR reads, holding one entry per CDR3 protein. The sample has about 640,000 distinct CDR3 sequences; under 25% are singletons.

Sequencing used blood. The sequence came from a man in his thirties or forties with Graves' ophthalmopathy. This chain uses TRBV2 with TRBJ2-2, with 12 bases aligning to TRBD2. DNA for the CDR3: TGTGCCAGCTCGAGACTAGCGGGAGTGCTTTCGGGGAACACCGGGGAGCTGTTTTTT. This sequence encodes CASSRLAGVLSGNTGELFF.